The T cell receptor beta chain under discussion was sequenced for a study of blood T cell repertoires in COVID-19. Study at large: Spain, Italy and the United States supplied samples that represented acute and convalescent COVID-19. T cells, B-cell-depleted T cells, or PBMCs provided the cDNA or gDNA that served as material.

This CDR3 comprises 17 residues. In germline, CDR1 is SGHRS, CDR2 YFSETQ. The V gene lost 0 bases and the J gene lost 0 bases, with 14 bases spanning the gap. Only one count was recorded for this clone. Clones were read by immunoSEQ multiplex PCR, and TCRdb kept only the in-frame ones, dropping some. The table includes around 290,000 clones, around 87% detected once. This sequence joins TRBV5-1 and TRBJ2-3, with D unresolved. Specimen: peripheral blood. The clonotype was recovered from a woman between 45 and 60 years old who had recovered from COVID-19. The DNA for the CDR3 is TGCGCCAGCAGCTTGGGGCCGGGTTCGAGAAGCACAGATACGCAGTATTTT. Protein: CASSLGPGSRSTDTQYF.